This TCR beta chain was sequenced in a study of T cells expressing NK-cell markers (dated by TCRdb to about 2020). A note on the overall study: In sorted CD3+CD56+NKG2C+, CD3+CD56+NKG2C- and CD3+CD56-NKG2C+ T-cell subsets from several donors, TCR beta-chain repertoires were profiled. Randomly selected healthy volunteers, three men and five women, were used as the eight sequenced donors. Among the eight sequenced donors, only one was HCMV-seronegative, while the other seven were HCMV-seropositive. The libraries were sequenced on Illumina HiSeq 2000/2500, MiSeq or NextSeq, producing 2 x 150 bp reads. Overall results and qualifications from the work: In several donors, the dominant CD3+CD56+NKG2C+ clonotypes were among the top 10 CD8+ clonotypes and accounted for roughly 1.0-8% of CD8+ T cells. Those dominant clonotypes were again the most abundant among CD3+CD56-NKG2C+ cells in a few donors, at about 28.3-60.1%. Whether the expanded NKG2C-expressing T cell clones were specific for HCMV antigens remained unclear.

Instrument on record: Illumina HiSeq 2000. 5'RACE template switching, by which a universal primer site and unique molecular identifiers were added, was used to make TCR beta cDNA libraries. Synthesis of cDNA was primed from the TCR beta constant segment and was followed by two consecutive PCR amplification steps. The published analysis was carried out like this. MIGEC handled demultiplexing of the reads and grouping by UMI, while MiTCR was used to assemble and quantify clonotypes. To exclude erroneous sequences, any TCR cDNA sequence not supported by at least two reads was discarded. The tcR package was used for downstream repertoire analysis, with clonotypes matched between fractions based on CDR3 nucleotide sequence plus V segment. VDJmatch was used to annotate antigen specificity against VDJdb, with one amino acid substitution in CDR3 permitted. Through TCRdb reprocessing, the reads give one entry per CDR3 protein sequence; DNA is omitted. The authors' filters were not applied to this entry. The data table for this sample lists about 390,000 distinct CDR3 sequences. About 10% of the sample is held by the ten biggest clonotypes.

The germline V gene specifies WSHSY as CDR1 and SAAADI as CDR2. The cysteine opens and the phenylalanine closes a CDR3 of 14 amino acids. DNA for this receptor is not on file. In the case of this clonotype: Its antigen target is currently unknown.

HCMV-specific IgG was detected in serum with a commercial ELISA kit to determine HCMV serostatus. Ficoll density gradient centrifugation was used to isolate peripheral blood mononuclear cells from blood. Sequencing was performed on blood T cells: a sorted CD56 or NKG2C T cell subset, CD4+ or CD8+ T cells, or bulk PBMC T cells (not recorded which). The clonotype comes from a woman aged 45-59 years in good health. Donor details come from another sample of the same person, matched by shared clones. The receptor chain draws on TRBV10-2 and TRBJ1-5. CDR3 region: CASSNIEYHQPQHF.